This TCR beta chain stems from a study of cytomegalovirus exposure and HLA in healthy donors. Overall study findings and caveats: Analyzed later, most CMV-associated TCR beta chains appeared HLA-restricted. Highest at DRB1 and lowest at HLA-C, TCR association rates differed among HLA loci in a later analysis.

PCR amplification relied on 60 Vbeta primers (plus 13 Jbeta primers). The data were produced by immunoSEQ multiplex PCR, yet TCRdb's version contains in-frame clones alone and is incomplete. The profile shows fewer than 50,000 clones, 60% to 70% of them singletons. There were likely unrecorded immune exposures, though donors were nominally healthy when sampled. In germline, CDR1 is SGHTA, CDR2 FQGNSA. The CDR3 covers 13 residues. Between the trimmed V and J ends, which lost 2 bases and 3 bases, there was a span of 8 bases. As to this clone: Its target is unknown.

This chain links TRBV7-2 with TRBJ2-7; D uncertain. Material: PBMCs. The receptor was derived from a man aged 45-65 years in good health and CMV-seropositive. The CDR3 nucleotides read TGTGCCAGCAGCTTAAATCAGTACTACGAGCAGTACTTC. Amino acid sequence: CASSLNQYYEQYF.